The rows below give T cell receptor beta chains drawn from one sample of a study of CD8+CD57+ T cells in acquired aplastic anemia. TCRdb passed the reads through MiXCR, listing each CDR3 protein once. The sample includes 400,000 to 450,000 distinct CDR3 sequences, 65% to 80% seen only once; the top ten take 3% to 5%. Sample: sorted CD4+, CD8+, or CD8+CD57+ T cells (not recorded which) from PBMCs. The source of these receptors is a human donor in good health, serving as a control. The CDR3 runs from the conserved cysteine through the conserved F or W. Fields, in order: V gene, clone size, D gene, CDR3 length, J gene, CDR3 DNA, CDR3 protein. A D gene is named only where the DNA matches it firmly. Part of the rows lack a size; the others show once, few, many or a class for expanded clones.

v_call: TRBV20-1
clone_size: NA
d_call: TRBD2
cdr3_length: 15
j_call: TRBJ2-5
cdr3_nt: TGCAGTGCTACCCCCGAGACTAGCGGGGGGGCGTCCCAGTACTTC
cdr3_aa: CSATPETSGGASQYF

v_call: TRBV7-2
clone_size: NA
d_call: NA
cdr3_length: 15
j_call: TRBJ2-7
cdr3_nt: TGTGCCAGCAGCACCGGGGCGGGCACAGATACGCAGTATTACTTC
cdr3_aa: CASSTGAGTDTQYYF

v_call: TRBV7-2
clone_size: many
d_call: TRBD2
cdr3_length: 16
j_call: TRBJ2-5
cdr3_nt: TGTGCCAGCAGCTTCCTAGCGGGGCTCGGGCAAGAGACCCAGTACTTC
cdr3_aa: CASSFLAGLGQETQYF

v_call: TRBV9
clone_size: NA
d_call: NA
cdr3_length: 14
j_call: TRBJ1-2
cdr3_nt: TGTGCCAGCAGCGTAGATCACAGCACATATGGCTACACCTTC
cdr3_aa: CASSVDHSTYGYTF

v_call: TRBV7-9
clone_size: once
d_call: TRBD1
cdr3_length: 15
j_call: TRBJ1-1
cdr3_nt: TGTGCCAGCAGCGACTGGACAGGGGTGAGAGAGACACAGTTCTTT
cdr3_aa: CASSDWTGVRETQFF

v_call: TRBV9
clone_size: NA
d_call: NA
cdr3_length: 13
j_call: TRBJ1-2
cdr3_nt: TGTGCCAGCAGCGTGGGGGGCTCCCGCCACAATAACTTC
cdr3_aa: CASSVGGSRHNNF

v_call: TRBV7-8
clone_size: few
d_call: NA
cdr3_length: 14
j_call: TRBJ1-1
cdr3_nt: TGTGCCAGCAGCTCCGTACAGAAGAACACTGAAGCTTTCTTT
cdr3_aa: CASSSVQKNTEAFF

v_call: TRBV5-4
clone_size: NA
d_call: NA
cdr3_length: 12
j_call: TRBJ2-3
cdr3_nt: TGTGCCAGCAGCTTCTTGCAATCTACGCAGTATTTT
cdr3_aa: CASSFLQSTQYF

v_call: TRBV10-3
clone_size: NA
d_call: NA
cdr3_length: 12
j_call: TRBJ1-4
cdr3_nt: TGTGCCATCAGTGAGGGGGATGAAAAACTGTTTTTT
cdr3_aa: CAISEGDEKLFF

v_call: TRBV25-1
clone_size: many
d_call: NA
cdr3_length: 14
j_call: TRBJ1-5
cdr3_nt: TGTGCCAGCAGTGAAAGAGATAGCAATCAGCCCCAGCATTTT
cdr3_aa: CASSERDSNQPQHF

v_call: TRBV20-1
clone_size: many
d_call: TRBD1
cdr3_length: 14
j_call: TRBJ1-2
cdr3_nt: TGCAGTGCTACTCGGGACAGGGGGTATCATGGCTACACCTTC
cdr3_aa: CSATRDRGYHGYTF

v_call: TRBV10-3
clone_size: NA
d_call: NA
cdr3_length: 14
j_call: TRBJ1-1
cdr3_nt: TGTGCCATCAGTGCGCGGGCGTTGGACACTGAAGCTTTCTTT
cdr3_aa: CAISARALDTEAFF

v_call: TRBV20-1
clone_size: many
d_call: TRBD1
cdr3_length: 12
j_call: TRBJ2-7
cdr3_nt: TGCAGTGCCGGGACAGGGGCCGACGAGCAGTACTTC
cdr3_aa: CSAGTGADEQYF

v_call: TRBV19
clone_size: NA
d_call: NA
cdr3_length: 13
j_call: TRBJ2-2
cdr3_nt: TGTGCCACTAAAAACGACGTCAGCGGGGAGCTGTTTTTT
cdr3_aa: CATKNDVSGELFF

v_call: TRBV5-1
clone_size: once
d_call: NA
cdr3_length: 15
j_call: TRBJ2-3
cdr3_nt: TGCGCCAGCAGCTTGGCTGGGGCGAACACAGATACGCAGTATTTT
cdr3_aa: CASSLAGANTDTQYF

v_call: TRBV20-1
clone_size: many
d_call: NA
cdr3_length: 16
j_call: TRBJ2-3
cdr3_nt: TGCAGTGCTCCATCGCCAGCGGAACCTAGCACAGATACGCAGTATTTT
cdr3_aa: CSAPSPAEPSTDTQYF

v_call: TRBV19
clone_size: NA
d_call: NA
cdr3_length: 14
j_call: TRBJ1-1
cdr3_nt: TGTGCCAGTAGCCCATGGGGCCGTAACACTGAAGCTTTCTTT
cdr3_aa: CASSPWGRNTEAFF

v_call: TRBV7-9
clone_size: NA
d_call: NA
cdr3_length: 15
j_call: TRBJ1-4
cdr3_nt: TGTGCCAGCAGCTTGACGGGACACAATAATGAAAAACTGTTTTTT
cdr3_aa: CASSLTGHNNEKLFF

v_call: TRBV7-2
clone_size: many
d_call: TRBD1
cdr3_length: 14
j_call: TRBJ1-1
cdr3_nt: TGTGCCAGCAGCTTGAGACAGGGGATGGCTGAAGCTTTCTTT
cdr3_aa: CASSLRQGMAEAFF

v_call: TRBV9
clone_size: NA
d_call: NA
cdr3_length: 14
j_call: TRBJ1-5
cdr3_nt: TGTGCCAGCAGCGGACTAACCGGGGATGGAGCACAGCATTTT
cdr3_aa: CASSGLTGDGAQHF

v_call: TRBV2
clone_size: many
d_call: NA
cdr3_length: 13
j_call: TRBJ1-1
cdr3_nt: TGTGCCAGCAGTGTCAGGCCGAACACTGAAGCTTTCTTT
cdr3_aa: CASSVRPNTEAFF

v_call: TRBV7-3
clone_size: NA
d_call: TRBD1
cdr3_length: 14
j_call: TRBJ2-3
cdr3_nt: TGTGCCAGCAGGGTACAGGGGGACGCAGATACGCAGTATTTT
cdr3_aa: CASRVQGDADTQYF

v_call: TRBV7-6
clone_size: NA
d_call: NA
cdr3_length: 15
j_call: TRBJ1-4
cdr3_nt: TGTGCCAGAAAGTCTTCCGGGACCGCAAACGAAAAACTGTTTTTT
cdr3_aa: CARKSSGTANEKLFF

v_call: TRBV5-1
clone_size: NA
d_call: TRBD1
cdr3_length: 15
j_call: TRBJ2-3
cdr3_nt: TGCGCCAGCAGCTCGCGACAGGGCACGACAGATACGCAGTATTTT
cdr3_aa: CASSSRQGTTDTQYF

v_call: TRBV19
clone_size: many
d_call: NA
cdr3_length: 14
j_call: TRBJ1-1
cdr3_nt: TGTGCCAGTAGTAGGACCGTATTGGGAACTGAAGCTTTCTTT
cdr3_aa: CASSRTVLGTEAFF

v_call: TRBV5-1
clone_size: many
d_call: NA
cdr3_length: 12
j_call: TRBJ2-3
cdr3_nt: TGCGCCAGCAGCTCTCGCACAGATACGCAGTATTTT
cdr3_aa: CASSSRTDTQYF

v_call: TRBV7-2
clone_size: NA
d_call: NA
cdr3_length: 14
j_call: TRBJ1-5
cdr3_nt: NA
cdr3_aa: CASSPFTDTQYFGF

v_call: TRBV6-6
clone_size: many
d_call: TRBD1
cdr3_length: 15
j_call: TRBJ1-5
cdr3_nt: TGTGCCAGCAGCTCTGACAGGGGGAATGGTCAGCCCCAGCATTTT
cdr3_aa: CASSSDRGNGQPQHF

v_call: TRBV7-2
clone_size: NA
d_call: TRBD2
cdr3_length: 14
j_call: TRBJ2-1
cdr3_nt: TGTGCCAGCAGCGACGCGGGAGACACCAAAGCTCACTTCTTC
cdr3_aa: CASSDAGDTKAHFF

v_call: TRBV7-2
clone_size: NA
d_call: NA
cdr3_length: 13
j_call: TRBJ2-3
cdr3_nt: TGTGCCAGCAGCCGGAGTAGCACAGCTGCGCAGTATTTT
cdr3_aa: CASSRSSTAAQYF

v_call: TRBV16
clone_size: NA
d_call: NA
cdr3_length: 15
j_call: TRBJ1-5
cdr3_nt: TGTGCCAGCAGCCAATCTGTGGGGGGCAATCAGCCCCAGCATTTT
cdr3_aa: CASSQSVGGNQPQHF

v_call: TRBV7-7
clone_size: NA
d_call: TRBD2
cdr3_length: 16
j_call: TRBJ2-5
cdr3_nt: TGTGCTAGCAGCTTAGGGACTAGCGGGGGGGAAGATGAGCAGTACTTC
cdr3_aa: CASSLGTSGGEDEQYF